The 24 T cell receptor beta chains below come from one sample, sequenced in a study of vaccination effects on CD4 cells after COVID-19. TCRdb's copy holds only in-frame clones and misses some; the assay was immunoSEQ multiplex PCR. The sample has more than 55,000 clones; about four fifths are singletons. Scientists isolated CD4+ T cells after an approximately ten-day culture period ended. Each participant was given two doses of one vaccine (BNT162b2 or mRNA-1273). For these receptors, no antigen is known. The sample consisted of CD4+ T cells from PBMCs cultured without peptide, taken after COVID-19 vaccination. The receptors shown here come from a human donor who received a COVID-19 vaccine.

V gene TRBV6-5 combines with J gene TRBJ1-6; a weak D match, TRBD1 (5 bases). V was cut by 6 bases and J by 9 bases, with 15 bases left in between. The CDR3 totals 14 residues. CDR1 and CDR2 from the germline V gene are MNHEY and SVGAGI. CDR3 sequence (DNA): TGTGCCAGCAGCCGGGACTCGGGGGGTTCACCCCTCCACTTT. Translation: CASSRDSGGSPLHF.

The genes are TRBV5-4 and TRBJ1-2; 11 bases line up with TRBD1. CDR3 length equals 16 residues. Germline V gene lookup returns CDR1 SGHNT and CDR2 YYREEE (reference sequence). The trim removed 4 bases at V and 3 bases at J, leaving 8 bases unmatched. DNA for the CDR3: TGTGCCAGCAGCCATCGACGGACAGGGGGCCACTATGGCTACACCTTC. Protein sequence: CASSHRRTGGHYGYTF.

Note on this clone: At one end the junction does not follow the germline gene, possibly because of a read error. V usage is TRBV9 and J usage is TRBJ2-1, with D possibly TRBD2 on 5 matching bases. The germline V gene encodes CDR1 SGDLS and CDR2 YYNGEE. The CDR3 runs to 15 residues. CDR3 protein: CASSVRTGLYIEQFF. As DNA, the CDR3 is TGTGCCAGCAGCGTCAGGACTGGTCTATACATTGAGCAGTTCTTC.

The CDR3 nucleotides are TGTGCCAGCGAGTCCGACTACGAGCAGTACTTC. Protein sequence: CASESDYEQYF. The chain is built from TRBV7-9 and TRBJ2-7, with unresolved D. The CDR3 is 11 residues long. The germline CDR1 and CDR2 sequences are SEHNR and FQNEAQ (reference sequence). V was clipped by 8 bases and J by 3 bases, with 8 bases between them.

The V gene is TRBV3-1 (or the pseudogene TRBV3-2), the J gene TRBJ1-1, with D maybe TRBD1 (6 bases). Trimming cost V 4 bases and J 8 bases, with 11 bases left between them. The CDR3 consists of 12 residues. Germline loops: CDR1 LGHDT, CDR2 YNNKEL (reference sequence). Here the CDR3 reads CASSPAGEEAFF. In DNA form, the CDR3 reads TGTGCCAGCAGCCCCGCAGGGGAAGAAGCTTTCTTT.

This clone appeared a single time. The rearrangement joins TRBV28 to TRBJ1-1; 7 bases match TRBD1. Per the germline V gene, CDR1 is MDHEN and CDR2 is SYDVKM. J was trimmed by 3 bases and V by 11 bases; bases with no gene match: 9. The CDR3 length is 13 residues. CDR3 coding DNA: TGTGCCGCTAGAACAGGGGCGGACACTGAAGCTTTCTTT. Protein: CAARTGADTEAFF.

This clone was seen only a few times. For the CDR3, the DNA is TGTGCCAGCAGCTTGAACTCTGGGGCCAACGTCCTGACTTTC. This sequence encodes CASSLNSGANVLTF. This sequence joins TRBV7-2 and TRBJ2-6, with D unclear. V lost 3 bases and J 0 bases, leaving 3 bases between the germline ends. This CDR3 is built from 14 residues. The germline V gene encodes CDR1 SGHTA and CDR2 FQGNSA.

The chain is built from TRBV30 and TRBJ2-5, with 7 bases fitting TRBD1. V lost 0 bases and J lost 4; bases outside the gene matches: 8. The CDR3 contains 15 residues. CDR1 GTSNPN and CDR2 SVGIG come from the germline V gene (reference sequence). The CDR3 DNA sequence: TGTGCCTGGAGTGTACACAGGGGAAGCGGAGAGACCCAGTACTTC. Protein product: CAWSVHRGSGETQYF.

This chain connects TRBV7-5 to TRBJ2-2; TRBD1 was called by the table and not checked on the DNA. TRBV7-5 constitutes a pseudogene. The CDR3 loop spans 18 amino acids. The CDR3 is CARISPGQGARDTGELFF. The CDR3 nucleotides are TGTGCCAGAATCTCACCGGGACAGGGGGCGCGGGACACCGGGGAGCTGTTTTTT.

This chain's CDR3 is CAWSSTKLGGFSGNTIYF. In DNA form, the CDR3 reads TGTGCCTGGAGTTCGACTAAGTTAGGGGGCTTCTCTGGAAACACCATATATTTT. This chain joins TRBV30 and TRBJ1-3; 7 nucleotides agree with TRBD1. CDR1 is GTSNPN and CDR2 is SVGIG in the germline V gene (reference sequence). V shed 2 bases and J 0 bases; nucleotides not matched to a gene: 13. The CDR3 spans 18 residues.

The chain couples TRBV4-2 to TRBJ2-5, with TRBD2 matching 11 bases. Germline CDR1 reads LGHNA; CDR2 reads YNFKEQ. This CDR3 region has 17 residues. V gave up 1 base and J gave up 5 bases; unmatched junction bases: 9. The CDR3 reads CASSQGSSGGARETQYF. CDR3 nucleotide sequence: TGTGCCAGCAGCCAAGGGAGTAGCGGGGGGGCCAGGGAGACCCAGTACTTC.

This rearrangement joins TRBV25-1 to TRBJ2-7, with D uncertain. The CDR3 runs 13 residues. The germline CDR1 and CDR2 sequences are MGHDK and SYGVNS. V was shortened by 6 bases and J by 6 bases, with 15 bases between the two germline ends. The CDR3 nucleotides read TGTGCCAGCAGGAAGTTTGTGGGCCTCGAGCAGTACTTC. Amino acid sequence: CASRKFVGLEQYF.

This chain joins TRBV6-1 and TRBJ2-2, with TRBD1 matching over 7 bases. V lost 1 base and J lost 6; bases outside the gene matches: 2. The CDR3 runs to 14 residues. Per germline, CDR1 MNHNS and CDR2 SASEGT. In DNA, the CDR3 is TGTGCCAGCAGTGAAGTTACAGGGGCCGGGGAGCTGTTTTTT. Its protein is CASSEVTGAGELFF.

The chain employs TRBV5-8 and TRBJ2-2, with D hard to call. The CDR3 covers 12 residues. Germline CDR1 reads SGHTS; CDR2 reads YDEGEE. V was cut by 2 bases and J by 9 bases, with 8 bases left in between. The CDR3: CASSLRLRELFF. The CDR3 DNA is TGTGCCAGCAGCTTACGACTCCGGGAGCTGTTTTTT.

The rearrangement joins TRBV21-1 to TRBJ2-1; TRBD2 reflects the table's D call only, with no check against the DNA. TRBV21-1 has pseudogene status. The length of the CDR3 is 17 residues. CDR3 amino acids: CASSPWGPAGADNEQFF. CDR3 coding DNA: TGTGCCAGCAGCCCATGGGGCCCAGCGGGAGCTGACAATGAGCAGTTCTTC.

This rearrangement joins TRBV15 to TRBJ2-1; 7 bases line up with TRBD2. Trimming removed 3 bases from V and 8 bases from J; junction bases left unmatched: 4. The CDR3 has 13 residues. The germline gives CDR1 LNHNV, CDR2 YYDKDF (reference sequence). Here the CDR3 DNA reads TGTGCCACCAGCAGTCGACTAGCCGATGAGCAGTTCTTC. Residues: CATSSRLADEQFF.

The chain links TRBV4-1 to TRBJ2-1; D is tentatively TRBD1 or TRBD2 (5 bases each). Trimming stripped 4 bases from V and 3 bases from J, with 13 bases between. CDR1 MGHRA and CDR2 YSYEKL come from the germline V gene. The CDR3 covers 15 residues. Here the CDR3 DNA reads TGCGCCAGCAGCCGGGCCGGGACGGTCTACAATGAGCAGTTCTTC. Its translation: CASSRAGTVYNEQFF.

The rearrangement links TRBV19 to TRBJ1-5; 9 positions agree with TRBD1. V dropped 5 bases and J dropped 1; count of bases not matched to a gene: 12. This CDR3 has 18 residues. CDR1 and CDR2 (germline): LNHDA, SQIVND (reference sequence). The chain's CDR3 is CASSPRGGTGTSNQPQHF. The DNA for the CDR3 is TGTGCCAGTAGTCCCAGGGGGGGGACAGGGACCAGCAATCAGCCCCAGCATTTT.

The chain links TRBV6-1 to TRBJ1-5; D gene ambiguous. Between the trimmed V and J ends, which lost 4 bases and 0 bases, there was a span of 25 bases. CDR1 MNHNS and CDR2 SASEGT come from the germline V gene. This CDR3 has 20 amino acids. The CDR3 coding sequence is TGTGCCAGCAGTGTAAGTTACGATGACCCGAGCTTCAATAGCAATCAGCCCCAGCATTTT. Protein sequence: CASSVSYDDPSFNSNQPQHF.

This clone was found a few times. Here the CDR3 reads CATRQGGYGYTF. In nucleotides, the CDR3 is TGTGCCACCAGACAGGGGGGATATGGCTACACCTTC. This sequence joins TRBV6-5 and TRBJ1-2; 9 positions agree with TRBD1. The CDR3 contains 12 residues. The junction had 5 bases not matched to a gene; V was cut back by 10 bases and J by 5 bases. From germline, CDR1 is MNHEY and CDR2 SVGAGI.

V usage is TRBV5-4 and J usage is TRBJ1-1, with 9 bases identical to TRBD1. The V and J ends lost 4 bases and 1 base, in that order; junction bases with no gene match: 5. CDR1 is SGHNT, CDR2 YYREEE, per germline (reference sequence). This CDR3 comprises 15 residues. CDR3: CASSLDRGANTEAFF. The DNA of the CDR3 is TGTGCCAGCAGCCTGGACAGGGGTGCGAACACTGAAGCTTTCTTT.

This chain uses TRBV28 with TRBJ1-5, with 7 positions matching TRBD1. V lost 4 bases, J lost 11 bases, and 14 bases stayed unmatched. Germline-derived CDR1 and CDR2 are MDHEN and SYDVKM. The CDR3 covers 15 residues. CDR3 in amino acids: CASSSPDRPLRAQHF. CDR3 DNA sequence: TGTGCCAGCAGTTCCCCGGACAGGCCTCTGAGGGCCCAGCATTTT.

This chain uses TRBV15 with TRBJ1-4; D is unresolved. The germline V and J ends were trimmed by 2 bases and 6 bases, with 7 bases remaining between them. This CDR3 contains 13 residues. Looked up from germline, CDR1 is LNHNV and CDR2 is YYDKDF (reference sequence). The CDR3 nucleotides read TGTGCCACCAGCAGAAAGTGGGATGAAAAACTGTTTTTT. Translating it yields CATSRKWDEKLFF.

The chain recombines TRBV25-1 with TRBJ2-4, with 9 positions matching TRBD1. Germline CDR1 is MGHDK and CDR2 is SYGVNS. The length of the CDR3 is 16 residues. J was trimmed by 12 bases and V by 4 bases; bases with no gene match: 16. CDR3: CASSGPGQGVDSGQYF. Here the CDR3 DNA reads TGTGCCAGCAGTGGGCCGGGACAGGGAGTGGATAGCGGTCAGTACTTC. The full variable domain, in which reference TRBV25-1 and TRBJ2-4 provide the parts outside the CDR3, is EADIYQTPRYLVIGTGKKITLECSQTMGHDKMYWYQQDPGMELHLIHYSYGVNSTEKGDLSSESTVSRIRTEHFPLTLESARPSHTSQYLCASSGPGQGVDSGQYFGAGTRLSVL.